The 24 T cell receptor beta chains below come from one sample, sequenced in a study of Graves' ophthalmopathy and Graves' hyperthyroidism. The study amplified TCR beta CDR3 regions using RNA transcripts. Second-round multiplex PCR came after a first-round RT-PCR that employed HTBI primers. TCRdb analysed the multiplex PCR reads with MiXCR anew, one entry per CDR3 protein. The sample lists about 39,000 distinct CDR3 sequences, roughly 52% occurring once. The sequenced sample consisted of peripheral blood. These receptors originate from an adult woman with stable Graves' hyperthyroidism.

This rearrangement joins TRBV20-1 to TRBJ1-2; D is unresolved. CDR1 and CDR2 (germline): DFQATT, SNEGSKA (reference sequence). CDR3 size: 13 residues. Trimming took off 1 base at V and 4 bases at J, with 10 bases between the two ends. CDR3 bases: TGCAGTGCTAGAGGGGGTCCAGGCTATGGCTACACCTTC. Translating it yields CSARGGPGYGYTF.

This clonotype was picked up one time. The chain uses TRBV10-3 and TRBJ1-2; D is uncertain. Trimming took off 3 bases at V and 2 bases at J, with 10 bases between the two ends. Germline V gene data show CDR1 as ENHRY and CDR2 as SYGVKD. The CDR3 runs 14 residues. CDR3 loop: CAISDRSGNYGYTF. In DNA form, the CDR3 reads TGTGCCATCAGTGACAGGTCAGGAAACTATGGCTACACCTTC.

The DNA for the CDR3 is TGTGCCAGCAGCTTACTTGGGACTGAAGCTTTCTTT. This sequence encodes CASSLLGTEAFF. The chain is built from TRBV7-2 and TRBJ1-1; unclear D gene. This CDR3 comprises 12 residues. Trimming shortened V by 2 bases and J by 5 bases, and 6 bases separated the two germline ends. In germline, CDR1 is SGHTA, CDR2 FQGNSA.

The chain employs TRBV7-2 and TRBJ2-7; 10 bases match TRBD1. The CDR3 length is 13 residues. Trimming took 4 bases from V and 10 from J; bases not matched to a gene: 7. The germline V gene encodes CDR1 SGHTA and CDR2 FQGNSA. CDR3 amino acids: CASSSDRGLGQYF. For the CDR3, the DNA is TGTGCCAGCAGCTCAGACAGGGGGCTAGGACAGTACTTC.

This chain uses TRBV6-1 with TRBJ1-2; possible D gene TRBD1, 6 bases. Germline loops: CDR1 MNHNS, CDR2 SASEGT. The CDR3 totals 15 residues. The ends were cut back, 7 bases at V and 5 bases at J, with 20 bases in the middle. The CDR3 DNA is TGTGCCAGCATCCACAGGGTGTTGGGGATATATGGCTACACCTTC. Translation: CASIHRVLGIYGYTF.

The rearrangement links TRBV19 to TRBJ1-1; no clear D. Trimming removed 6 bases at V and 1 base at J, with 12 bases between. The V gene's germline CDR1 is LNHDA and CDR2 SQIVND (reference sequence). The CDR3 is 14 amino acids. The chain's CDR3 is CASRPTITNTEAFF. Written as DNA, the CDR3 is TGTGCCAGTAGACCCACGATAACGAACACTGAAGCTTTCTTT.

Ten or more counts support this clonotype. The genes are TRBV27 and TRBJ1-1, with a possible D match to TRBD1 (5 bases). In germline, CDR1 is MNHEY, CDR2 SMNVEV (reference sequence). The CDR3 contains 15 residues. V lost 4 bases to trimming and J lost 1 base, with 13 bases between them. In DNA form, the CDR3 reads TGTGCCAGCAGTTCCCATCGACAGCAGAACACTGAAGCTTTCTTT. It encodes CASSSHRQQNTEAFF.

In regard to this clonotype: This likely comes from a read error, as the CDR3 has no conserved phenylalanine or tryptophan at its end. The chain recombines TRBV29-1 with TRBJ2-7, with D perhaps matching TRBD1 or TRBD2 (5 bases each). The CDR3 length is 12 residues. V shed 1 base and J shed 5 bases, with 9 bases lying between them. CDR1 and CDR2 from the germline V gene are SQVTM and ANQGSEA. This CDR3 is CSVEGGWHEQYL. The CDR3 nucleotides are TGCAGCGTTGAAGGGGGGTGGCACGAGCAGTACCTC.

V gene TRBV29-1 combines with J gene TRBJ1-2; D unresolved. Per the germline V gene, CDR1 is SQVTM and CDR2 is ANQGSEA. V was pared by 4 bases and J by 7 bases, with 10 bases between. The length of the CDR3 is 11 residues. The CDR3 spells CSVVDPRGYTF. CDR3 coding DNA: TGCAGCGTTGTGGATCCCCGTGGCTACACCTTC.

This clonotype was detected many times. The J gene is TRBJ1-2, the V gene TRBV29-1; 7 bases align to TRBD1. V gave up 6 bases and J gave up 6 bases; unmatched junction bases: 7. CDR1 and CDR2 (germline): SQVTM, ANQGSEA. The CDR3 contains 12 residues. CDR3 region: CSVSPGGDGYTF. The DNA for the CDR3 is TGCAGCGTCTCCCCAGGGGGGGATGGCTACACCTTC.

Worth noting for this clonotype: In this CDR3 the conserved last residue, phenylalanine or tryptophan, is missing, so a read error is likely. The chain recombines TRBV7-3 with TRBJ2-5; no definite D call. The CDR3 consists of 11 residues. Trimming removed 8 bases from V and 4 bases from J, with 8 bases in between. CDR1 is SGHTA, CDR2 FQGTGA, per germline. The CDR3 DNA reads as TGTGCCAGCGGGGTCGGAGAGACCCAGTACCTC. Protein sequence: CASGVGETQYL.

The chain couples TRBV29-1 to TRBJ2-7; tentative D call: TRBD1 (6 bases). The germline V gene has CDR1 SQVTM and CDR2 ANQGSEA. The germline V and J ends were trimmed by 4 bases and 5 bases, with 12 bases remaining between them. The length of the CDR3 is 12 residues. The CDR3 DNA is TGCAGCGTTGGGGTTACAGGGAACGAGCAGTACTTC. Residues: CSVGVTGNEQYF.

On this clonotype: The conserved final phenylalanine or tryptophan is absent from the CDR3, which likely points to a read error. Because the CDR3's place on the DNA is in doubt, the DNA is left out and the CDR3 is given as listed by TCRdb. The chain joins TRBV7-6 to TRBJ1-1; the tabulated D call, TRBD1, remains unverified against the DNA. Including both end residues, the CDR3 is 14 amino acids long. Looked up from germline, CDR1 is SGHVS and CDR2 is FNYEAQ. This CDR3 reads CASSLGGVYPEASS.

This clonotype was found many times. This chain uses TRBV28 with TRBJ1-1; D gene ambiguous. Germline V lookup: CDR1 MDHEN, CDR2 SYDVKM. Trimming left V 4 bases short and J 4 bases short, with 13 bases between. The CDR3 has 14 residues. As DNA, the CDR3 is TGTGCCAGCAGTTGGGTCCGGCCTGGCACTGAAGCTTTCTTT. Protein: CASSWVRPGTEAFF.

The chain employs TRBV7-2 and TRBJ2-7, with D possibly being TRBD2 (5 bases). Per the germline V gene, CDR1 is SGHTA and CDR2 is FQGNSA. The V and J ends lost 0 bases and 7 bases respectively, with 13 bases between them. The CDR3 spans 14 residues. DNA for the CDR3: TGTGCCAGCAGCTTAGCGGGAGTGACCGGGGAGCAGTACTTC. Amino acids: CASSLAGVTGEQYF. The whole variable domain, remainder taken from reference TRBV7-2 and TRBJ2-7, is GAGVSQSPSNKVTEKGKDVELRCDPISGHTALYWYRQSLGQGLEFLIYFQGNSAPDKSGLPSDRFSAERTGGSVSTLTIQRTQQEDSAVYLCASSLAGVTGEQYFGPGTRLTVT.

V is TRBV20-1 and J is TRBJ2-7, with 12 bases identical to TRBD2. Losses at the gene ends were 3 bases for V and 2 bases for J; bases not matched to a gene: 5. The CDR3 totals 15 residues. Germline CDR1 and CDR2: DFQATT and SNEGSKA (reference sequence). The CDR3 loop is CSARGTSGGTYEQYF. The CDR3 DNA reads TGCAGTGCTAGGGGAACTAGCGGGGGGACCTACGAGCAGTACTTC.

J is TRBJ2-7 and V is TRBV25-1; 11 nucleotides line up with TRBD1. The CDR3 spans 15 residues. CDR1 MGHDK and CDR2 SYGVNS come from the germline V gene. Trimming at V came to 4 bases and at J to 1 base, leaving 3 bases not matched to a gene. The CDR3 is CASSVGQGASYEQYF. DNA of the CDR3: TGTGCCAGCAGTGTCGGACAGGGGGCATCCTACGAGCAGTACTTC.

The rearrangement links TRBV7-2 to TRBJ2-5, with TRBD1 identical over 10 bases. V dropped 5 bases and J dropped 4; count of bases not matched to a gene: 7. The germline gives CDR1 SGHTA, CDR2 FQGNSA. CDR3 length: 15 amino acids. The DNA of the CDR3 is TGTGCCAGCAGCGCCCAAGGACAGGGGGGAGAGACCCAGTACTTC. Residues: CASSAQGQGGETQYF.

This chain joins TRBV5-1 and TRBJ1-4; 9 positions agree with TRBD1. This CDR3 spans 14 amino acids. V was pared by 4 bases and J by 7 bases, with 5 bases of the junction left unmatched. CDR1 SGHRS and CDR2 YFSETQ come from the germline V gene. CDR3 DNA sequence: TGCGCCAGCAGCCTGGGACAGGGACGTGAAAAACTGTTTTTT. Residues: CASSLGQGREKLFF. The full variable domain, its missing parts supplied by reference TRBV5-1 and TRBJ1-4, is KAGVTQTPRYLIKTRGQQVTLSCSPISGHRSVSWYQQTPGQGLQFLFEYFSETQRNKGNFPGRFSGRQFSNSRSEMNVSTLELGDSALYLCASSLGQGREKLFFGSGTQLSVL.

CDR3 DNA sequence: TGCAGCGTTGAAGATGGCTCCGGGACTAGCGGGCCCGTAGACGAGCAGTACTTC. Its protein product is CSVEDGSGTSGPVDEQYF. The J gene is TRBJ2-7, the V gene TRBV29-1; TRBD2 aligns across 12 bases. CDR1 is SQVTM and CDR2 is ANQGSEA in the germline V gene. The CDR3 length is 18 residues. After removal of 0 bases from V and 5 bases from J, the junction contained 14 bases not matched to a gene.

The V gene is TRBV9, the J gene TRBJ2-7; TRBD2 matches at 9 bases. The CDR3 is made up of 15 amino acids. The V segment lost 0 bases and the J segment 4 bases; nucleotides outside the gene matches: 5. CDR1 is SGDLS and CDR2 is YYNGEE in the germline V gene. For the CDR3, the DNA is TGTGCCAGCAGCGTAGATGGGGGACTAGCTTACGAGCAGTACTTC. Its protein product is CASSVDGGLAYEQYF.

The chain uses TRBV10-3 and TRBJ2-3; the match to TRBD2 covers 7 bases. Trimming cost V 7 bases and J 4 bases; bases outside gene matches: 8. The germline gives CDR1 ENHRY, CDR2 SYGVKD. The CDR3 totals 14 residues. The CDR3 loop reads CAIKRREASDTQYF. The CDR3, as DNA: TGTGCCATCAAACGTCGGGAGGCTTCAGATACGCAGTATTTT.

Worth noting for this clonotype: A junction boundary mismatches the germline segment, possibly from a read error. The chain uses TRBV3-1 and TRBJ2-2; 9 bases agree with TRBD2. This CDR3 comprises 14 residues. Germline V gene lookup returns CDR1 LGHDT and CDR2 YNNKEL (reference sequence). CDR3 in DNA: TGTGCCAGCAGCCTGCTAGCGGGACTCGGGGAGCTGTCTTTT. Its protein is CASSLLAGLGELSF.

This chain connects TRBV5-6 to TRBJ2-5; TRBD2 agrees at 11 bases. CDR3 length: 14 amino acids. V trimming: 3 bases; J trimming: 3 bases; junction bases outside the gene matches: 1. The germline V gene has CDR1 SGHDT and CDR2 YYEEEE. The CDR3 loop reads CASSWGLAEETQYF. CDR3 sequence (DNA): TGTGCCAGCAGCTGGGGACTAGCGGAAGAGACCCAGTACTTC.